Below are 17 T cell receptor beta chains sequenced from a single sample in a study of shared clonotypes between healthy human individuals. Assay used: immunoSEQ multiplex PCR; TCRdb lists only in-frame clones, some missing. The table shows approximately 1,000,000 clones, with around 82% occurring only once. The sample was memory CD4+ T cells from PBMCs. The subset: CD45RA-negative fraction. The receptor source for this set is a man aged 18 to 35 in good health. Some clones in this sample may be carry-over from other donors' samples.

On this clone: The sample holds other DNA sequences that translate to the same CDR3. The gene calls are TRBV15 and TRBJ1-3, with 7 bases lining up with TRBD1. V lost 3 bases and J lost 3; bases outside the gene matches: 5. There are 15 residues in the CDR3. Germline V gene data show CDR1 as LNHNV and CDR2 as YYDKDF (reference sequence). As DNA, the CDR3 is TGTGCCACCAGCAGGGACGACAGGGATGGAAACACCATATATTTT. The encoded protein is CATSRDDRDGNTIYF. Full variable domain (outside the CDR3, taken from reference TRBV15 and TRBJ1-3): DAMVIQNPRYQVTQFGKPVTLSCSQTLNHNVMYWYQQKSSQAPKLLFHYYDKDFNNEADTPDNFQSRRPNTSFCFLDIRSPGLGDTAMYLCATSRDDRDGNTIYFGEGSWLTVV.

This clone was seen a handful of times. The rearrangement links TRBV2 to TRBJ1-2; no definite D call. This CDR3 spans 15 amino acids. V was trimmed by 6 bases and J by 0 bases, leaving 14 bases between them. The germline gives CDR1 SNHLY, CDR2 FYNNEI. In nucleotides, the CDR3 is TGTGCCAGCAGCTACACAGAAGTAGCTAACTATGGCTACACCTTC. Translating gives CASSYTEVANYGYTF.

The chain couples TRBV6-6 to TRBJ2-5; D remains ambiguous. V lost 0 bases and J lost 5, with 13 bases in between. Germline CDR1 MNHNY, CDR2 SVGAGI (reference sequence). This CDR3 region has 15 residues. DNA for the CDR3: TGTGCCAGCAGTTACTCCTTCCAAGTGGGGGAGACCCAGTACTTC. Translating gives CASSYSFQVGETQYF.

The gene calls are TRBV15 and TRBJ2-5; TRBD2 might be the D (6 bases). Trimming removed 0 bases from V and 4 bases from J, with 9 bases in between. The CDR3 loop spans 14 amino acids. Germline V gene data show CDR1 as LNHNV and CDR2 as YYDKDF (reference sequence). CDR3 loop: CATSRDGGRETQYF. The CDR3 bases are TGTGCCACCAGCAGAGATGGAGGGAGAGAGACCCAGTACTTC.

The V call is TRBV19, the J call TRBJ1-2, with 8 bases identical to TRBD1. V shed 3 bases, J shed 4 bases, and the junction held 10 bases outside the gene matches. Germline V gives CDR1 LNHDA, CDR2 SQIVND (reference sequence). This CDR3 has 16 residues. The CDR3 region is CASSILDLTGVYGYTF. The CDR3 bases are TGTGCCAGTAGTATTTTAGACCTGACAGGGGTCTATGGCTACACCTTC.

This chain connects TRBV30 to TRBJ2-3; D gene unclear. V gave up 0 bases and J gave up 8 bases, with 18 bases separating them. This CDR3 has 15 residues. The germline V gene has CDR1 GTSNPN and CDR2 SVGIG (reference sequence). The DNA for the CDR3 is TGTGCCTGGAGTGTAAGCCCTTCTCGGGTGGGTACGCAGTATTTT. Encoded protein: CAWSVSPSRVGTQYF.

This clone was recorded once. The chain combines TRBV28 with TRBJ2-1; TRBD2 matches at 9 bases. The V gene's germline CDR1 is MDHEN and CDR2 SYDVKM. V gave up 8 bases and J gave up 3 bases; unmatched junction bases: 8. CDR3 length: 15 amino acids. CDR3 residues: CASGVAGVGYNEQFF. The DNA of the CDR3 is TGTGCCAGCGGAGTAGCGGGAGTTGGCTACAATGAGCAGTTCTTC.

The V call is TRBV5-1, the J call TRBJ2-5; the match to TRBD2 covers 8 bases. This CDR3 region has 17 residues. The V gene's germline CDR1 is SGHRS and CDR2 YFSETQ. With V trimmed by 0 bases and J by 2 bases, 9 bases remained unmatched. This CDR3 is CASSLGVIAGLQETQYF. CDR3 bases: TGCGCCAGCAGCTTGGGGGTCATAGCGGGATTACAAGAGACCCAGTACTTC.

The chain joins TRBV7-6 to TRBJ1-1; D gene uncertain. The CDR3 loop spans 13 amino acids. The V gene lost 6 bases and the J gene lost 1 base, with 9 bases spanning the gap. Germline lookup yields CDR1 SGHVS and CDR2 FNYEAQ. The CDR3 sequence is CASRHYENTEAFF. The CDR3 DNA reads TGTGCCAGCAGACATTACGAGAACACTGAAGCTTTCTTT.

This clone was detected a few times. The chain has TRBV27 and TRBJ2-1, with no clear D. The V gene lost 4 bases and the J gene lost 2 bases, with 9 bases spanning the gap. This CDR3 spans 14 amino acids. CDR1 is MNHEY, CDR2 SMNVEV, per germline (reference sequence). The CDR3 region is CASSYLRAYNEQFF. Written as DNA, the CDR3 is TGTGCCAGCAGTTACCTTCGGGCCTACAATGAGCAGTTCTTC.

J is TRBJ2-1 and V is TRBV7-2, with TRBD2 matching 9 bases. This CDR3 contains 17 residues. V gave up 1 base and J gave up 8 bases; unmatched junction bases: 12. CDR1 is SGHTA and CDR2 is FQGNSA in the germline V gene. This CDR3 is CASSLGPSGVRRDEQFF. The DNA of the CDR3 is TGTGCCAGCAGCTTAGGTCCTAGCGGGGTGCGAAGGGATGAGCAGTTCTTC.

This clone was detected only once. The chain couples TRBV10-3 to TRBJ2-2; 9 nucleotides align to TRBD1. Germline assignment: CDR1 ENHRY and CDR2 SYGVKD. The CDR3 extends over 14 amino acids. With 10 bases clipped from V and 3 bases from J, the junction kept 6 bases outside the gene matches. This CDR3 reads CATRGQGDTGELFF. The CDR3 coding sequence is TGTGCCACCAGGGGACAGGGCGACACCGGGGAGCTGTTTTTT.

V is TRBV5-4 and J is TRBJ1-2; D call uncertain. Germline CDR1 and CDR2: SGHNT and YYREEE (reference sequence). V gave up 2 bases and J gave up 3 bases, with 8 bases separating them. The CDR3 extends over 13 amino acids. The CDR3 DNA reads TGTGCCAGCAGCTTAGGACGGTACTATGGCTACACCTTC. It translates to CASSLGRYYGYTF. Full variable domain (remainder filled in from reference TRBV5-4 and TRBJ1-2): ETGVTQSPTHLIKTRGQQVTLRCSSQSGHNTVSWYQQALGQGPQFIFQYYREEENGRGNFPPRFSGLQFPNYSSELNVNALELDDSALYLCASSLGRYYGYTFGSGTRLTVV.

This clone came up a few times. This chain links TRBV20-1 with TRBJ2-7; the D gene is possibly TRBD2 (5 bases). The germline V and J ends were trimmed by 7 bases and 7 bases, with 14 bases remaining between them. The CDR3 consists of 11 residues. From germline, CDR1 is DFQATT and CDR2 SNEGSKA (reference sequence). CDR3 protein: CSVSRRGEQYF. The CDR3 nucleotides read TGCAGTGTTAGCCGCCGAGGGGAGCAGTACTTC.

The CDR3 protein is CASSFSPNEQFF. CDR3 DNA: TGTGCCAGCAGCTTTTCTCCCAATGAGCAGTTCTTC. This sequence joins TRBV5-4 and TRBJ2-1; no clear D. Germline CDR1 and CDR2: SGHNT and YYREEE (reference sequence). Trimming pared 2 bases from V and 6 bases from J, leaving 6 bases between. This CDR3 region has 12 residues.

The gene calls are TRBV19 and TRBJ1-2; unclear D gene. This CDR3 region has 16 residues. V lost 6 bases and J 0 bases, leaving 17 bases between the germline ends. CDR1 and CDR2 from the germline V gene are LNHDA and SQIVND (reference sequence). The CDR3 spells CASRMITALTNYGYTF. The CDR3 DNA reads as TGTGCCAGTAGAATGATAACGGCCTTAACTAACTATGGCTACACCTTC.

Here the CDR3 reads CASSYGTQETQYF. As DNA, the CDR3 is TGTGCCAGCAGCTACGGGACCCAAGAGACCCAGTACTTC. The chain couples TRBV7-9 to TRBJ2-5; D may correspond to TRBD1 or TRBD2 (5 bases each). Germline lookup yields CDR1 SEHNR and CDR2 FQNEAQ (reference sequence). CDR3 length: 13 residues. V lost 4 bases, J lost 1 base, and 7 bases lay in between.